The sequence of this TCR beta chain was determined in a study of response to subunit inactivated influenza vaccine. Study-wide points: The authors suggested that few new T cells are recruited per seasonal influenza vaccination.

Using its own MiXCR run on the RT-PCR reads, TCRdb lists one record per CDR3 protein. The sample shows around 480,000 distinct CDR3 sequences, approximately 11% of them seen only once. Germline CDR1 is MGHRA and CDR2 is YSYEKL. The CDR3 has 14 amino acids. V was clipped by 0 bases and J by 5 bases, with 11 bases between them. The sample holds a few counts of this clonotype. Its antigen is unidentified. Sequencing used PBMCs from blood, obtained more than 35 days after vaccination. The chain employs TRBV4-1 and TRBJ2-7, with D unclear. This clonotype originated in a man over 45 who received an inactivated influenza vaccine. CDR3 loop: CASSQEPRINEQYF. CDR3 DNA: TGCGCCAGCAGCCAAGAACCTAGGATCAACGAGCAGTACTTC.